A selection of T cell receptor beta chains follows, all from one sample in a study of T cells in Graves' hyperthyroidism and ophthalmopathy. TCRdb passed the multiplex PCR reads through MiXCR, listing each CDR3 protein once. This table has hundreds of thousands of distinct CDR3 sequences, about 20% appearing once. Sequenced sample: blood. All receptors come from a man aged 40-50 years with Graves' ophthalmopathy. Both conserved end residues are part of each CDR3. Fields, in order: D gene, clone size, V gene, J gene, CDR3 DNA, CDR3 protein. D genes are given only for firm matches. Clone sizes are given selectively: once, few, many, or a class where the clone is expanded.

TRBD1	many	TRBV5-1	TRBJ2-1	TGCGCCAGCAGAGAGGGACAGTCCTACAATGAGCAGTTCTTC	CASREGQSYNEQFF
TRBD2	.	TRBV9	TRBJ2-1	TGTGCCAGCAGCGTTACTAGCGGGAGTTGGAATGAGCAGTTCTTC	CASSVTSGSWNEQFF
TRBD2	.	TRBV28	TRBJ2-1	TGTACCAGCGTGCCCGAACTAGCGGGAGGGAATGAGCAGCTCTTC	CTSVPELAGGNEQLF
TRBD1	few	TRBV9	TRBJ2-5	TGTGCCAGCAGCACAGGGGGCGCAGGCCAAGAGACCCAGTACTTC	CASSTGGAGQETQYF
TRBD1	few	TRBV6-5	TRBJ1-6	TGTGCCAGCAGTTACCAGGGGGCAGTTCGATCACCCCTCCACTTT	CASSYQGAVRSPLHF
TRBD1	.	TRBV10-3	TRBJ1-2	TGTGCCATCAGCCCACAGGGGGCGAGAGGCGGCTACACCTTC	CAISPQGARGGYTF
.	few	TRBV11-2	TRBJ2-6	TGTGCCAGCACCTCTGGGGCCAACGTCCTGACTTTC	CASTSGANVLTF
.	.	TRBV29-1	TRBJ2-1	TGCAGCGTTGCGCTAGCCCTCAATGAGCAGTTCTTC	CSVALALNEQFF
.	.	TRBV27	TRBJ1-1	TGTGCCAGCAGTTCAAAAGGCGGGGCCGAGGCTTTCTTT	CASSSKGGAEAFF
.	.	TRBV9	TRBJ2-3	TGTGCCAGCAGCGTAGGGGTTTCGGCAGATACGCAGTATTTT	CASSVGVSADTQYF
.	once	TRBV28	TRBJ2-1	TGTGCCAGCAGTGCCCTGGACAGTTCCTACAATGAGCAGTTCTTC	CASSALDSSYNEQFF
.	few	TRBV6-2/TRBV6-3	TRBJ1-2	TGTGCCAGCAGTTACGCGGACAGACGGGGCTACACCTTC	CASSYADRRGYTF
.	many	TRBV11-2	TRBJ2-3	TGTGCCAGCAGCTTAGAGTCTTGGGGCACAGATACGCAGTATTTT	CASSLESWGTDTQYF
.	many	TRBV20-1	TRBJ2-3	TGCAGTGCTAGGTCGGCCCAGACAGATACGCAGTATTTT	CSARSAQTDTQYF
.	few	TRBV11-2	TRBJ1-4	TGTGCCAGCAGCCCCGGCCAGGCCGGAGGGGAAAAACTGTTTTTT	CASSPGQAGGEKLFF
TRBD1	once	TRBV12-3/TRBV12-4	TRBJ2-7	TGTGCCAGCACCCGGGACAGGGGCTACGAGCAGTACTTC	CASTRDRGYEQYF
.	few	TRBV5-1	TRBJ2-5	TGCGCCAGCAGCTATACTACCCCGGAGACCCAGTACTTC	CASSYTTPETQYF
.	few	TRBV5-1	TRBJ2-1	TGCGCCAGCAGCTTGGCGCGGGGATTCTCCTACAATGAGCAGTTCTTC	CASSLARGFSYNEQFF
.	many	TRBV7-2	TRBJ2-3	TGTGCCAGCAGCTTAGGACAGGCAGATACGCAGTATTTT	CASSLGQADTQYF
.	few	TRBV7-6	TRBJ2-5	TGTGCCAGCAGCGTACAGGGATACGCGGAGACCCAGTACTTC	CASSVQGYAETQYF
.	many	TRBV3-1	TRBJ2-7	TGTGCCAGCAGCCAAGATAGGATTTTCGAGCAGTACTTC	CASSQDRIFEQYF
TRBD1	many	TRBV5-1	TRBJ1-1	TGTGCCAGCAGCTTAGGACAGGGCGGCACTGAAGCTTTCTTT	CASSLGQGGTEAFF
TRBD2	few	TRBV3-1	TRBJ2-1	TGTGCCAGCAGCCCCCCCCTAGCGGGGGGCAGCGGTGAGCAGTTCTTC	CASSPPLAGGSGEQFF
.	few	TRBV5-1	TRBJ1-4	TGCGCCAGCAGTGACTCTTATAATGAAAAACTGTTTTTT	CASSDSYNEKLFF
.	many	TRBV2	TRBJ2-1	TGTGCCAGCAGTGAAAGGGAGCTCTCCTACAATGAGCAGTTCTTC	CASSERELSYNEQFF
TRBD1	many	TRBV20-1	TRBJ1-2	TGCAGTGCCAGAAGGGGACAGGGGGAGGGCTACACCTTC	CSARRGQGEGYTF
.	.	TRBV27	TRBJ2-7	TGTGCCAGCAGTGCAGATTTCGAAGGGGACGAGCAGTACTTC	CASSADFEGDEQYF
TRBD1	few	TRBV5-5	TRBJ2-5	TGTGCCAGCAGCTTGGGGACAGGGGGGAACCAAGAGACCCAGTACTTC	CASSLGTGGNQETQYF
TRBD2	many	TRBV28	TRBJ2-7	TGTGCCAGCAGTTTGGGAGGGGCCCTTGGGAAAGAGCAGTACTTC	CASSLGGALGKEQYF
.	many	TRBV28	TRBJ2-2	TGTGCCAGCAGTTTAATTAAGAGACTAACGAACACCGGGGAGCTGTTTTTT	CASSLIKRLTNTGELFF
.	few	TRBV14	TRBJ2-7	TGTGCCAGCAGCCAAGAGGGCCTCAATTCCACCTACGAGCAGTACTTC	CASSQEGLNSTYEQYF
TRBD1	.	TRBV4-1	TRBJ2-5	TGCGCCAGCAGCCAATACCGGGACAGGTCCCTCGGGGAAGAGACCCAGTACTTC	CASSQYRDRSLGEETQYF
TRBD2	many	TRBV25-1	TRBJ2-1	TGTGCCAGCAGTTCTCGGACTAGTTTGAGGAATGAGCAGTTCTTC	CASSSRTSLRNEQFF
.	.	TRBV7-9	TRBJ1-4	TGTGCCGGCACTCCGGTGGCTTCAACTAATGAAAAACTGTTTTTT	CAGTPVASTNEKLFF
.	.	TRBV6-2/TRBV6-3	TRBJ1-1	TGTGCCTGCAGTTATATACGGAACACTGAAGCTTTCTTT	CACSYIRNTEAFF
.	.	TRBV7-2	TRBJ2-5	TGTGCCAGCAGCTTAGGTGGGAGGCCGCGGGAGACCCAGTACTTC	CASSLGGRPRETQYF
.	.	TRBV7-6	TRBJ2-7	TGTGCCAGCAGCTTAGTCGAAGGAGCCTACGAGCAGTACTTC	CASSLVEGAYEQYF
TRBD2	many	TRBV5-1	TRBJ2-1	TGTGCCAGCAGCTTGCTAGCGGGCAATGAGCAGTTCTTC	CASSLLAGNEQFF
.	few	TRBV12-3/TRBV12-4	TRBJ1-1	TGTGCCAGCAGTTTATGGGATCCGAACACTGAAGCTTTCTTT	CASSLWDPNTEAFF
TRBD1	.	TRBV6-2/TRBV6-3	TRBJ1-1	TGTGCCAGCAGTCTAACGACAGGGGCGTTCAACACTGAAGCTTTCTTT	CASSLTTGAFNTEAFF